These T cell receptor beta chains were read from a single sample in a study of T cells in Graves' hyperthyroidism and ophthalmopathy. In TCRdb, the multiplex PCR reads were re-called with MiXCR into one record per CDR3 protein. The table shows more than 550,000 distinct CDR3 sequences, with 17% occurring only once. Sequenced: blood. All receptors come from a man aged 45 to 65 with Graves' hyperthyroidism. CDR3s include the opening cysteine and the closing phenylalanine or tryptophan. A D gene is named only where the DNA matches it firmly. Rows give clone size only sometimes, using once, few, many, or a class for an expanded clone.

j_gene	d_gene	abundance	v_gene	CDR3aa	CDR3nt
TRBJ2-2	-	few	TRBV5-1	CASSFFGTENTGELFF	TGCGCCAGCAGCTTCTTTGGGACGGAGAACACCGGGGAGCTGTTTTTT
TRBJ1-1	-	-	TRBV30	CAWRDGFYGTEAFF	TGTGCCTGGAGAGATGGTTTCTATGGCACTGAAGCTTTCTTT
TRBJ1-1	TRBD1	many	TRBV28	CASSFPDRRTEAFF	TGTGCCAGCAGTTTCCCGGACAGGCGGACTGAAGCTTTCTTT
TRBJ1-6	-	-	TRBV3-1	CASSQDPARESYNSPLHF	TGTGCCAGCAGCCAAGATCCGGCGAGAGAGTCCTATAATTCACCCCTCCACTTT
TRBJ2-5	-	many	TRBV18	CASSPSEFQETQYF	TGTGCCAGCTCACCATCGGAGTTCCAAGAGACCCAGTACTTC
TRBJ1-2	-	-	TRBV30	CAWSERENYGYTF	TGTGCCTGGAGTGAACGGGAGAACTATGGCTACACCTTC
TRBJ2-7	TRBD2	many	TRBV27	CASQVASGKEQYF	TGTGCCAGCCAGGTGGCTAGCGGGAAAGAGCAGTACTTC
TRBJ2-7	-	-	TRBV29-1	CSVAGDGTYEQYF	TGCAGCGTCGCCGGGGACGGGACCTACGAGCAGTACTTC
TRBJ2-7	TRBD1	many	TRBV10-3	CAISLETGAYEQYF	TGTGCCATCAGTCTCGAGACAGGGGCTTACGAGCAGTACTTC
TRBJ2-3	-	many	TRBV7-3	CASSPLGARTDTQYF	TGTGCCAGCAGCCCCCTGGGGGCCCGCACAGATACGCAGTATTTT
TRBJ2-7	TRBD2	few	TRBV5-4	CASSLDGTSAEQYF	TGTGCCAGCAGCTTGGATGGGACTAGCGCCGAGCAGTACTTC
TRBJ1-2	-	many	TRBV7-8	CASSPGSTGYGYTF	TGTGCCAGCAGCCCTGGCTCGACAGGATATGGCTACACCTTC
TRBJ2-7	-	many	TRBV27	CASGGHRYEQYF	TGTGCCAGCGGAGGACATCGCTACGAGCAGTACTTC
TRBJ2-6	TRBD1	few	TRBV6-6	CASSYSSGQATSGANVLTF	TGTGCCAGCAGTTACTCGTCAGGACAGGCCACATCTGGGGCCAACGTCCTGACTTTC
TRBJ2-7	-	few	TRBV20-1	CSANRDPYEQYF	TGCAGTGCTAACAGGGATCCCTACGAGCAGTACTTC
TRBJ2-5	TRBD1	many	TRBV6-1	CASSVGTGSQETQYF	TGTGCCAGCAGTGTCGGGACAGGCTCTCAAGAGACCCAGTACTTC
TRBJ2-2	TRBD2	few	TRBV28	CASSVLSGRAPTGELFF	TGTGCCAGCAGTGTGTTGAGCGGGAGGGCCCCTACCGGGGAGCTGTTTTTT
TRBJ2-1	-	many	TRBV7-9	CASSQDGDNEQFF	TGTGCCAGCAGTCAGGACGGGGACAATGAGCAGTTCTTC
TRBJ2-1	-	many	TRBV6-5	CASSYSYSETSDNEQFF	TGTGCCAGCAGTTACTCGTATTCCGAGACTAGTGACAATGAGCAGTTCTTC
TRBJ2-1	TRBD2	-	TRBV3-1	CASSSKGLAGFWEQFF	TGTGCCAGCAGCTCCAAGGGACTAGCGGGATTTTGGGAGCAGTTCTTC
TRBJ2-7	TRBD2	many	TRBV3-1	CASSPSGSTNEQYF	TGTGCCAGCAGCCCTAGCGGGAGTACCAACGAGCAGTACTTC
TRBJ1-5	-	many	TRBV2	CASNPGLGQPQHF	TGTGCCAGCAACCCCGGCTTAGGACAGCCCCAGCATTTT
TRBJ2-3	-	-	TRBV6-2/TRBV6-3	CASSYSDTSTDTQYF	TGTGCCAGCAGTTATTCCGACACCAGCACAGATACGCAGTATTTT
TRBJ2-2	-	-	TRBV14	CASSQATGRGTGELFF	TGTGCCAGCAGCCAGGCGACGGGCAGGGGCACCGGGGAGCTGTTTTTT
TRBJ2-5	TRBD2	many	TRBV28	CASSSGREVKETQYF	TGTGCCAGCAGTTCTGGGCGGGAGGTTAAGGAGACCCAGTACTTC
TRBJ2-1	TRBD2	-	TRBV5-6	CASSPGTRWANEQFF	TGTGCCAGCAGCCCCGGGACTAGATGGGCCAATGAGCAGTTCTTC